These 31 T cell receptor beta chains were all obtained from the same sample, sequenced in a study of response to subunit inactivated influenza vaccine. In TCRdb, the RT-PCR reads were re-called with MiXCR into one record per CDR3 protein. The repertoire holds 550,000 to 800,000 distinct CDR3 sequences, with about 15% as singletons. The material was PBMCs from blood, obtained 11 to 12 days after vaccination. These receptors were collected from a man aged 45-65 years who received an inactivated influenza vaccine.

This clonotype was found a few times. The chain employs TRBV4-1 and TRBJ1-1, with 7 bases matching TRBD1. V gave up 1 base and J gave up 5 bases; unmatched junction bases: 10. CDR3 size: 16 residues. Germline V gene sequence: CDR1 MGHRA, CDR2 YSYEKL. The CDR3, as DNA: TGCGCCAGCAGCCAAGGGACAGGCTCCCTGGGGACTGAAGCTTTCTTT. Its translation: CASSQGTGSLGTEAFF.

This clonotype was observed at least ten times. J is TRBJ2-1 and V is TRBV6-2 or TRBV6-3; 10 nucleotides agree with TRBD1. The ends lost 2 bases at V and 8 bases at J; junction bases unmatched: 12. CDR3 length equals 17 residues. From germline, CDR1 is MNHEY and CDR2 SVGEGT. Written as DNA, the CDR3 is TGTGCCAGCAGTTACCCCCCCGGGACAGGGGCGGTAGATGAGCAGTTCTTC. It specifies CASSYPPGTGAVDEQFF.

This clonotype occurred a few times. This chain joins TRBV25-1 and TRBJ2-4; D might be TRBD1 (6 bases). Trimming took 4 bases from V and 9 from J, leaving 16 bases between them. Germline loops: CDR1 MGHDK, CDR2 SYGVNS. The CDR3 length is 14 residues. CDR3 amino acids: CASSAIQGSGIQYF. CDR3 DNA: TGTGCCAGCAGTGCGATCCAGGGGTCCGGCATTCAGTACTTC. Full variable domain (remainder filled in from reference TRBV25-1 and TRBJ2-4): EADIYQTPRYLVIGTGKKITLECSQTMGHDKMYWYQQDPGMELHLIHYSYGVNSTEKGDLSSESTVSRIRTEHFPLTLESARPSHTSQYLCASSAIQGSGIQYFGAGTRLSVL.

This clonotype was seen a handful of times. The chain joins TRBV9 to TRBJ2-3; D is ambiguous. The germline V and J ends were trimmed by 3 bases and 2 bases, with 16 bases remaining between them. CDR3 size: 16 residues. Germline CDR1 SGDLS, CDR2 YYNGEE. The CDR3 here is CASSAQRLVNTDTQYF. The CDR3 bases are TGTGCCAGCAGCGCCCAGCGACTGGTGAACACAGATACGCAGTATTTT.

The chain employs TRBV4-3 and TRBJ2-7; the D gene is possibly TRBD1 (5 bases). CDR1 LGHNA and CDR2 YSLEER come from the germline V gene. This CDR3 comprises 17 residues. V was trimmed by 0 bases and J by 0 bases, leaving 15 bases between them. The CDR3: CASSQDQGAHNSYEQYF. The CDR3 DNA reads as TGCGCCAGCAGCCAAGATCAAGGGGCTCACAACTCCTACGAGCAGTACTTC.

The chain couples TRBV7-6 to TRBJ1-2, with D uncertain. The V end was cut by 5 bases, the J end by 8 bases, with 15 bases between. Germline V gives CDR1 SGHVS, CDR2 FNYEAQ. This CDR3 spans 13 amino acids. The CDR3 DNA sequence: TGTGCCAGCAGCCAGACTGCAATGGGGGGCTACACCTTC. Its translation: CASSQTAMGGYTF. The full variable domain, its missing parts supplied by reference TRBV7-6 and TRBJ1-2, is GAGVSQSPRYKVTKRGQDVALRCDPISGHVSLYWYRQALGQGPEFLTYFNYEAQQDKSGLPNDRFSAERPEGSISTLTIQRTEQRDSAMYRCASSQTAMGGYTFGSGTRLTVV.

This clonotype was observed a few times. The V and J genes are TRBV7-2 and TRBJ2-2; D uncertain. The CDR3 is 16 residues long. Germline assignment: CDR1 SGHTA and CDR2 FQGNSA. V gave up 5 bases and J gave up 1 base, with 14 bases separating them. CDR3 amino acids: CASSLRSTLNTGELFF. CDR3 bases: TGTGCCAGCAGCCTAAGGTCAACATTGAACACCGGGGAGCTGTTTTTT.

The V call is TRBV30, the J call TRBJ1-3, with D maybe TRBD1 (6 bases). This CDR3 has 15 amino acids. Trimming removed 3 bases at V and 0 bases at J, with 12 bases between. Germline loops: CDR1 GTSNPN, CDR2 SVGIG (reference sequence). The CDR3 bases are TGTGCCTGGAGCCGGGGGCGGGCCTCTGGAAACACCATATATTTT. Translating it yields CAWSRGRASGNTIYF.

The gene calls are TRBV29-1 and TRBJ1-1; D may be TRBD1 (6 bases). V was shortened by 7 bases and J by 3 bases, with 12 bases between the two germline ends. This CDR3 contains 12 residues. Germline values: CDR1 SQVTM, CDR2 ANQGSEA. The CDR3 DNA follows: TGCAGCGGTCGGAGACAGGACACTGAAGCTTTCTTT. It yields the protein CSGRRQDTEAFF.

In this sample, this clonotype turned up a few times. The rearrangement links TRBV4-2 to TRBJ1-5; 7 bases align to TRBD1. Germline V gene sequence: CDR1 LGHNA, CDR2 YNFKEQ. With V trimmed by 1 base and J by 7 bases, 7 bases remained unmatched. This CDR3 has 15 amino acids. The CDR3 spells CASSQGTGVDQPQHF. The CDR3 nucleotides read TGTGCCAGCAGCCAAGGAACAGGGGTAGACCAGCCCCAGCATTTT.

This clonotype appeared a few times. The V gene is TRBV28, the J gene TRBJ2-7; tentatively, D is TRBD2 (5 bases). In germline, CDR1 is MDHEN, CDR2 SYDVKM. V lost 3 bases and J lost 5, with 23 bases in between. This CDR3 spans 17 amino acids. The CDR3 here is CASSLMFPHKETNEQYF. CDR3 sequence (DNA): TGTGCCAGCAGTTTGATGTTCCCCCACAAAGAGACTAACGAGCAGTACTTC.

This clonotype was seen many times. This CDR3 reads CASSFLNEQFF. For the CDR3, the DNA is TGTGCCAGCAGCTTTTTAAATGAGCAGTTCTTC. The chain combines TRBV7-2 with TRBJ2-1; no clear D. Between the trimmed V and J ends, which lost 3 bases and 7 bases, there was a span of 4 bases. Germline CDR1 is SGHTA and CDR2 is FQGNSA. This CDR3 is built from 11 residues. Full variable domain (outside the CDR3, taken from reference TRBV7-2 and TRBJ2-1): GAGVSQSPSNKVTEKGKDVELRCDPISGHTALYWYRQSLGQGLEFLIYFQGNSAPDKSGLPSDRFSAERTGGSVSTLTIQRTQQEDSAVYLCASSFLNEQFFGPGTRLTVL.

The chain uses TRBV29-1 and TRBJ2-7, with D tentatively TRBD2 (6 bases). V gave up 3 bases and J gave up 12 bases, with 12 bases separating them. The CDR3 sequence is 10 residues long. The germline V gene has CDR1 SQVTM and CDR2 ANQGSEA. DNA for the CDR3: TGCAGCGTTGAGGAGGGGCGCGTGTACTTC. This encodes CSVEEGRVYF.

This clonotype has a handful of counts. The chain recombines TRBV4-2 with TRBJ2-7, with 12 bases lining up with TRBD2. Looked up from germline, CDR1 is LGHNA and CDR2 is YNFKEQ. The trim removed 2 bases at V and 4 bases at J, leaving 9 bases unmatched. This CDR3 is 17 amino acids long. CDR3 sequence reads: CASSQPWTSGIVYEQYF. The CDR3 DNA follows: TGTGCCAGCAGCCAACCCTGGACTAGCGGGATAGTTTACGAGCAGTACTTC.

V and J are TRBV5-5 and TRBJ1-4; a weak D match, TRBD1 (5 bases). Germline CDR1 and CDR2: SGHKS and YYEKEE (reference sequence). The CDR3 has 15 residues. Trimming removed 4 bases from V and 2 bases from J, with 12 bases in between. The CDR3 spells CASSRRGGTNEKLFF. In DNA, the CDR3 is TGTGCCAGCAGCAGAAGGGGAGGGACTAATGAAAAACTGTTTTTT.

V and J are TRBV20-1 and TRBJ1-5; D gene unclear. The CDR3 is 13 amino acids. Trimming pared 7 bases from V and 2 bases from J, leaving 12 bases between. CDR1 is DFQATT and CDR2 is SNEGSKA in the germline V gene (reference sequence). The CDR3 DNA reads as TGCAGTGGAGGGATGGGTGGCAATCAGCCCCAGCATTTT. This codes for CSGGMGGNQPQHF.

V and J are TRBV27 and TRBJ2-2; 7 nucleotides line up with TRBD2. The germline V gene has CDR1 MNHEY and CDR2 SMNVEV (reference sequence). The junction had 11 bases not matched to a gene; V was cut back by 3 bases and J by 7 bases. The CDR3 has 16 amino acids. This CDR3 is CASSLLSAGVVGELFF. CDR3 coding DNA: TGTGCCAGCAGTTTGCTATCGGCGGGAGTGGTCGGGGAGCTGTTTTTT.

This clonotype was seen only a few times. CDR3 sequence (DNA): TGTGCCAGCAGCTGGAGGTCGGTTCAGGGGGCCGGCGGAAAAGGTGGTGACCAGTACTTC. Translating gives CASSWRSVQGAGGKGGDQYF. The J gene is TRBJ2-5, the V gene TRBV7-8; the match to TRBD1 covers 8 bases. This CDR3 has 20 residues. Germline V gene lookup returns CDR1 SGHVS and CDR2 FQNEAQ. V lost 4 bases, J lost 10 bases, and 29 bases stayed unmatched.

This clonotype was observed a few times. The rearrangement uses TRBV14 and TRBJ2-7, with TRBD2 matching over 8 bases. The V and J ends lost 4 bases and 0 bases, in that order; junction bases with no gene match: 2. Germline lookup yields CDR1 SGHDN and CDR2 FVKESK. CDR3 length: 14 amino acids. The CDR3 nucleotides are TGTGCCAGCAGCCGACTAGCGCGCTCCTACGAGCAGTACTTC. Translated, it gives CASSRLARSYEQYF.

This clonotype was seen only a few times. The rearrangement uses TRBV28 and TRBJ1-5, with TRBD1 as a possible D gene (5 bases). The V end lost 2 bases, the J end lost 2 bases, and 10 bases lay between the germline ends. Per the germline V gene, CDR1 is MDHEN and CDR2 is SYDVKM. This CDR3 is built from 15 residues. For the CDR3, the DNA is TGTGCCAGCAGTTTACTTGTGGGGGGCAATCAGCCCCAGCATTTT. It translates to CASSLLVGGNQPQHF.

The rearrangement uses TRBV21-1 and TRBJ2-2; the D call TRBD2 from the table was never checked on the DNA. TRBV21-1 is deemed a pseudogene. This CDR3 region has 21 residues. The CDR3 here is CASSKDWLAGGGRRTTGELFF. CDR3 DNA sequence: TGTGCCAGCAGCAAAGATTGGCTAGCGGGGGGTGGCCGGCGGACCACCGGGGAGCTGTTTTTT.

The chain joins TRBV4-1 to TRBJ2-7; no reliable D call. Trimming cost V 0 bases and J 7 bases, with 13 bases left between them. The CDR3 has 14 residues. Germline V gene sequence: CDR1 MGHRA, CDR2 YSYEKL. As DNA, the CDR3 is TGCGCCAGCAGCCAAGACTTGGTTCTGCGGGAGCAGTACTTC. Its translation is CASSQDLVLREQYF.

The rearrangement uses TRBV29-1 and TRBJ2-7; maybe TRBD1 (7 bases). The CDR3 runs to 13 residues. Germline V CDR1 and CDR2: SQVTM, ANQGSEA. V was trimmed by 3 bases and J by 7 bases, leaving 16 bases between them. The CDR3 loop reads CSVEEGAGGEQYF. CDR3 bases: TGCAGCGTTGAGGAGGGGGCGGGTGGAGAGCAGTACTTC.

The CDR3: CASRVLAGGSYNEQFF. The CDR3 region has the DNA TGTGCCAGCAGGGTTCTAGCGGGAGGGTCCTACAATGAGCAGTTCTTC. The chain uses TRBV7-6 and TRBJ2-1; 12 bases align to TRBD2. The V segment lost 6 bases and the J segment 1 base; nucleotides outside the gene matches: 4. This CDR3 spans 16 amino acids. From germline, CDR1 is SGHVS and CDR2 FNYEAQ.

The rearrangement uses TRBV7-8 and TRBJ1-1, with TRBD1 as a possible D gene (5 bases). The V gene's germline CDR1 is SGHVS and CDR2 FQNEAQ. The CDR3 has 13 residues. V was shortened by 3 bases and J by 5 bases, with 10 bases between the two germline ends. CDR3 region: CASSLSKGTEAFF. CDR3 DNA sequence: TGTGCCAGCAGCTTGAGCAAGGGGACTGAAGCTTTCTTT.

DNA for the CDR3: TGTGCCACCAGCAGGGGAATGAATCAGCCCCAGCATTTT. Translation gives CATSRGMNQPQHF. The chain is built from TRBV15 and TRBJ1-5; D is undetermined. The V gene lost 3 bases and the J gene lost 4 bases, with 7 bases spanning the gap. CDR3 length: 13 amino acids. Germline V gene sequence: CDR1 LNHNV, CDR2 YYDKDF (reference sequence).

V and J are TRBV11-2 and TRBJ1-1; D not certain. Per the germline V gene, CDR1 is SGHAT and CDR2 is FQNNGV. The CDR3 is 14 residues long. V shed 4 bases and J shed 2 bases, with 11 bases lying between them. CDR3 DNA: TGTGCCAGCAGCTCGCTGACACCCAACACTGAAGCTTTCTTT. It specifies CASSSLTPNTEAFF.

The V call is TRBV6-1, the J call TRBJ1-2, with D possibly matching TRBD1 (5 bases). The CDR3 is 14 amino acids. V lost 7 bases to trimming and J lost 4 bases, with 16 bases between them. Germline CDR1 is MNHNS and CDR2 is SASEGT. The CDR3 region is CASNFRDSFYGYTF. The CDR3 nucleotides read TGTGCCAGCAACTTCCGGGACTCCTTCTATGGCTACACCTTC.

This rearrangement joins TRBV7-8 to TRBJ2-3; the match to TRBD1 covers 7 bases. Germline assignment: CDR1 SGHVS and CDR2 FQNEAQ. Unmatched junction bases numbered 10, after V lost 4 bases and J lost 0 bases. The CDR3 sequence is 17 residues long. The CDR3 loop is CASSSTRTGGSTDTQYF. As DNA, the CDR3 is TGTGCCAGCAGCTCTACGCGGACAGGCGGTAGCACAGATACGCAGTATTTT.

This clonotype has only a few counts. The V call is TRBV7-2, the J call TRBJ2-7; TRBD2 matches at 14 bases. V shed 5 bases, J shed 5 bases, and the junction held 11 bases outside the gene matches. The CDR3 length is 17 residues. CDR1 SGHTA and CDR2 FQGNSA come from the germline V gene. CDR3 in amino acids: CASSTGTSGGLYDEQYF. As DNA, the CDR3 is TGTGCCAGCAGCACCGGGACTAGCGGGGGTTTATACGACGAGCAGTACTTC.

The chain couples TRBV6-5 to TRBJ2-7; 8 nucleotides line up with TRBD1. V lost 2 bases, J lost 2 bases, and 2 bases stayed unmatched. CDR3 size: 14 residues. CDR1 and CDR2 (germline): MNHEY, SVGAGI. CDR3 protein: CASSYTQGAYEQYF. CDR3 in DNA: TGTGCCAGCAGTTACACACAGGGGGCCTACGAGCAGTACTTC.